A selection of T cell receptor beta chains follows, all from one sample in a study of blood T cell repertoires in COVID-19. Method: immunoSEQ multiplex PCR; TCRdb's copy keeps in-frame clones and lacks some. This repertoire shows 150,000 to 190,000 clones, 80% to 90% found once; its top ten account for more than 14%. The specimen was peripheral blood. The receptors shown here come from a middle-aged woman with acute or convalescent COVID-19. Both conserved end residues are part of each CDR3. D genes are given only for firm matches. A clone size is listed for some rows: how often the clone was seen (once, few, many), or a class if it is expanded.

clone_size	j_call	v_call	d_call	cdr3_nt	cdr3_aa
NA	TRBJ2-3	TRBV7-6	TRBD2	TGTGCCAGCACCAGCGGGGTTAGCACAGATACGCAGTATTTT	CASTSGVSTDTQYF
NA	TRBJ1-6	TRBV4-1	NA	TGCGCCAGCAGCCAAGCTGACGGAGGCAATTCACCCCTCCACTTT	CASSQADGGNSPLHF
few	TRBJ2-7	TRBV10-1	NA	TGCGCCAGCAGTGAAGACTATAGGGGGTCAGCCTACGAGCAGTACTTC	CASSEDYRGSAYEQYF
NA	TRBJ1-5	TRBV27	NA	TGTGCCAGCAGTTCAAACCGGGACTTACTAACCCCTAGTCAGCCCCAGCATTTT	CASSSNRDLLTPSQPQHF
NA	TRBJ1-5	TRBV6-5	NA	TGTGCCAGCAGGCCCCAGGGGTACAATCAGCCCCAGCATTTT	CASRPQGYNQPQHF
NA	TRBJ1-1	TRBV6-5	NA	TGTGCCAGCAGTTACTATATAAACACTGAAGCTTTCTTT	CASSYYINTEAFF
NA	TRBJ2-2	TRBV12-3/TRBV12-4	NA	TGTGCCAGCAGTTTTGGGCTTACCGGGGAGCTGTTTTTT	CASSFGLTGELFF
NA	TRBJ1-2	TRBV12-5	NA	TGTGCTAGTGGGACAGGCTACACTATGAGGGGCGCCTTC	CASGTGYTMRGAF
NA	TRBJ1-4	TRBV28	NA	TGTGCCAGCAGCCGACAGGAGGCAACTAATGAAAAACTGTTTTTT	CASSRQEATNEKLFF
NA	TRBJ2-2	TRBV30	TRBD1	TGTGCCTGGACCTTCCGGGACAGGGTCACCGGGGAGCTGTTTTTT	CAWTFRDRVTGELFF
few	TRBJ2-1	TRBV29-1	NA	TGCAGCGTTGAGGGTATTTCAGGTAACGTCCACAATGAGCAGTTCTTC	CSVEGISGNVHNEQFF
NA	TRBJ2-1	TRBV7-2	TRBD2	TGTGCCAGCAGCTTACTAGCGGGAGGTCACAATGAGCAGTTCTTC	CASSLLAGGHNEQFF
NA	TRBJ1-5	TRBV10-3	NA	TGTGCCATCAGTCGACTCAGTAGCAATCAGCCCCAGCATTTT	CAISRLSSNQPQHF
NA	TRBJ2-3	TRBV12-3/TRBV12-4	NA	TGTGCCAGCCGGGGAATACTCACAGATACGCAGTATTTT	CASRGILTDTQYF